This T cell receptor beta chain was recovered during a study of graft-versus-host responses after intestinal transplantation. V lost 3 bases to trimming and J lost 5 bases, with 11 bases between them. The germline CDR1 and CDR2 sequences are SGHDT and YYEEEE. The CDR3 is 13 residues long. Method: immunoSEQ multiplex PCR; TCRdb's copy keeps in-frame clones and lacks some. The sample holds more than 50,000 clones, roughly nine tenths seen once. Sequences were derived from PBMCs, sampled around 95 weeks after intestinal transplant. The chain carries TRBV5-6 and TRBJ2-5, with a tentative D call TRBD2 (6 bases). The receptor was derived from a human patient who received an intestinal transplant, so some T cells may come from the graft donor. The CDR3 spells CASSSSGGETQYF. The DNA of the CDR3 is TGTGCCAGCAGCTCCTCCGGAGGGGAGACCCAGTACTTC.